The sequence of this TCR beta chain was determined in a study of T cell changes during pregnancy in multiple sclerosis. Profiled with immunoSEQ multiplex PCR; TCRdb holds only in-frame clones, not every one. The table shows 110,000 or so clones, with approximately 94% occurring only once. The CDR3 contains 14 residues. Germline CDR1 and CDR2: SEHNR and FQNEAQ (reference sequence). Trimming cost V 1 base and J 0 bases, with 6 bases left between them. The chain has TRBV7-9 and TRBJ1-2; no firm D call. Sequenced here: peripheral blood, sampled before pregnancy. The sequence was collected from a female donor with multiple sclerosis, enrolled in a pregnancy study. DNA for the CDR3: TGTGCCAGCAGCTTAGGTGGAGCTAACTATGGCTACACCTTC. It codes for CASSLGGANYGYTF.